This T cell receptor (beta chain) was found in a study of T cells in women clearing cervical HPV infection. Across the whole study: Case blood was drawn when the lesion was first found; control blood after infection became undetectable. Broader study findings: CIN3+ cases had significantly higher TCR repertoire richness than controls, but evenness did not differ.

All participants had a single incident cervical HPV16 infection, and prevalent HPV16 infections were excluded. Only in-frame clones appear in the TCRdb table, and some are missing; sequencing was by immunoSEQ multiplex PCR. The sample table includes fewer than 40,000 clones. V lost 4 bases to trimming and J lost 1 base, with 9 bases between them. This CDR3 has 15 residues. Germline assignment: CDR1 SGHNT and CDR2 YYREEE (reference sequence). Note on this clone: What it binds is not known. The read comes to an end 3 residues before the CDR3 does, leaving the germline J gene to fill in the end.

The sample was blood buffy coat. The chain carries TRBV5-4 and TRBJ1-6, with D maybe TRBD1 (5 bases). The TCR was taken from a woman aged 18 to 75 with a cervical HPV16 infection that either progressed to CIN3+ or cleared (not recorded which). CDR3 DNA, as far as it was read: TGTGCCAGCAGCAGCCAGGGTTCCTATAATTCACCC. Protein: CASSSQGSYNSP. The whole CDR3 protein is CASSSQGSYNSPLHF.